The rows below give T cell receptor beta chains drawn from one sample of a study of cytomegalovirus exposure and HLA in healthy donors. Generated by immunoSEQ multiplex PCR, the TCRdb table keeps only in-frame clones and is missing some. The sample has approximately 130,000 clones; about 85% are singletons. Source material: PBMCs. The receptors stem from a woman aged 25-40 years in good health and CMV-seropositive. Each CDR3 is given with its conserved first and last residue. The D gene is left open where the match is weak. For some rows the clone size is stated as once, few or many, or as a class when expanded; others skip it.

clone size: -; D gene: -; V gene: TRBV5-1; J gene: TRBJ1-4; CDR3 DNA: TGCGCCAGCAGCTTGGACCTAACTTATCAGGGTGAAAAACTGTTTTTT; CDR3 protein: CASSLDLTYQGEKLFF
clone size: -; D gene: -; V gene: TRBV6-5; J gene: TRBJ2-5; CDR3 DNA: TGTGCCAGCAGTTCATACTCACAGACGTACCAAGAGACCCAGTACTTC; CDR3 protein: CASSSYSQTYQETQYF
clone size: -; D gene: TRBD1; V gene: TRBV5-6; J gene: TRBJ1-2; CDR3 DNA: TGTGCCAGCAGCGAACCCCGGACCGGCAGGGGGAAGGATGGCTACACCTTC; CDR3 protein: CASSEPRTGRGKDGYTF
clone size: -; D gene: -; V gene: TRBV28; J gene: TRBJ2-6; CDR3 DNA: TGTGCCAGCATCTCCCCAGGGCCCTCTGGGGCCAACGTCCTGACTTTC; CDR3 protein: CASISPGPSGANVLTF
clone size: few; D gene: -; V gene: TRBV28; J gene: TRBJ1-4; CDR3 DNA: TGTGCCAGCAGTTTGGCAGGGCTTACTAATGAAAAACTGTTTTTT; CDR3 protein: CASSLAGLTNEKLFF
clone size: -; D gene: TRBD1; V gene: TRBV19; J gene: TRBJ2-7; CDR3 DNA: TGTGCCAGTAGTGCCCAAACCCGACAGGGCTCCTACGAGCAGTACTTC; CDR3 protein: CASSAQTRQGSYEQYF
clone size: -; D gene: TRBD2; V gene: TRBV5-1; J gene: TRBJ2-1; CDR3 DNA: TGCGCCAGCAGCTTGGAGTCTAGCGGGGGGGGTGAGCAGTTCTTC; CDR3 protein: CASSLESSGGGEQFF
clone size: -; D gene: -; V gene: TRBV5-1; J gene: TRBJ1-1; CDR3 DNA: TGCGCCAGCAGCTTTGGGACACCGAACACTGAAGCTTTCTTT; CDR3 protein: CASSFGTPNTEAFF
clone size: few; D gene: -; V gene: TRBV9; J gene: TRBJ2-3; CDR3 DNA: TGTGCCAGCAGCGTAGAAGGGGCGGATACGCAGTATTTT; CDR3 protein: CASSVEGADTQYF
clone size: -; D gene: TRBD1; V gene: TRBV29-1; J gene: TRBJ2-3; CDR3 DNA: TGCAGCGTTCGTGACAGGGGTCCTGGGGATACGCAGTATTTT; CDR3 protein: CSVRDRGPGDTQYF
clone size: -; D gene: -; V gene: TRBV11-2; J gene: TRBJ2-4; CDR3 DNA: TGTGCCAGCAGCCAGTATGGCATTCAGTACTTC; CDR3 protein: CASSQYGIQYF
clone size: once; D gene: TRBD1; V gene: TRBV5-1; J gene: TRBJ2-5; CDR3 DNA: TGCGCCAGCAGCTTGGGGGACAGGCCCCAAGAGACCCAGTACTTC; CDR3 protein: CASSLGDRPQETQYF